These 29 T cell receptor beta chains came from one sample sequenced in a study of T cells after yellow fever vaccination. Via MiXCR, TCRdb re-called the 5' RACE reads, giving one row per CDR3 protein. Among 150,000 to 200,000 distinct CDR3 sequences listed, approximately 6.8% were seen once. The sequences come from CD4+ T cells sorted from PBMCs, collected around 5 days after the first yellow fever vaccination. Receptors originate from a man aged 18 to 30 who received the YFV17D yellow fever vaccine.

This clonotype came up many times. The V gene is TRBV4-1, the J gene TRBJ2-1, with TRBD2 matching over 8 bases. The trim removed 2 bases at V and 4 bases at J, leaving 10 bases unmatched. Germline V lookup: CDR1 MGHRA, CDR2 YSYEKL. There are 17 residues in the CDR3. CDR3 sequence: CASSQPTSGGLYNEQFF. The CDR3 nucleotides read TGCGCCAGCAGCCAACCAACCAGCGGGGGCCTATACAATGAGCAGTTCTTC.

There are a few counts of this clonotype. This chain joins TRBV19 and TRBJ2-1, with TRBD2 identical over 9 bases. Unmatched junction bases numbered 8, after V lost 3 bases and J lost 8 bases. Germline V lookup: CDR1 LNHDA, CDR2 SQIVND (reference sequence). This CDR3 contains 15 residues. The CDR3 reads CASSMIGGGADEQFF. In DNA form, the CDR3 reads TGTGCCAGTAGTATGATTGGCGGGGGGGCCGATGAGCAGTTCTTC. Together with reference TRBV19 and TRBJ2-1, the CDR3 gives the full variable domain: DGGITQSPKYLFRKEGQNVTLSCEQNLNHDAMYWYRQDPGQGLRLIYYSQIVNDFQKGDIAEGYSVSREKKESFPLTVTSAQKNPTAFYLCASSMIGGGADEQFFGPGTRLTVL.

This clonotype appeared a few times. V and J are TRBV6-4 and TRBJ2-1, with TRBD2 as a possible D gene (6 bases). The CDR3 covers 21 residues. V dropped 5 bases and J dropped 1 base, with 30 bases sitting between them. The germline V gene has CDR1 MRHNA and CDR2 SNTAGT. This chain's CDR3 is CASSTLETRSARGRSYNEQFF. The DNA of the CDR3 is TGTGCCAGCAGTACATTAGAAACCCGATCCGCTCGGGGGAGATCCTACAATGAGCAGTTCTTC.

The rearrangement links TRBV24-1 to TRBJ2-3, with no clear D. The CDR3 is made up of 11 amino acids. CDR1 is KGHDR, CDR2 SFDVKD, per germline. The V and J ends lost 10 bases and 6 bases respectively, with 10 bases between them. The CDR3 is CATAYLDTQYF. The CDR3 DNA reads as TGTGCCACGGCATATCTGGATACGCAGTATTTT.

This clonotype was detected ten times or more. The V call is TRBV7-2, the J call TRBJ1-6, with a weak D call TRBD1 (6 bases). The CDR3 loop spans 14 amino acids. V was pared by 5 bases and J by 13 bases, with 18 bases between. Germline-derived CDR1 and CDR2 are SGHTA and FQGNSA. The CDR3: CASSVGGGIPPLHF. In DNA, the CDR3 is TGTGCCAGCAGCGTAGGAGGGGGAATCCCCCCCCTCCACTTT.

This chain links TRBV6-5 with TRBJ1-5; TRBD1 matches 9 bases. The CDR3 is 15 amino acids. The V gene end was trimmed by 3 bases and the J gene end by 2 bases; junction bases not matched to a gene: 2. Germline-derived CDR1 and CDR2 are MNHEY and SVGAGI. The CDR3 spells CASSYRTGGNQPQHF. The DNA of the CDR3 is TGTGCCAGCAGTTATCGGACAGGGGGCAATCAGCCCCAGCATTTT.

Concerning this clonotype itself: One junction end does not reproduce the germline sequence, and a read error may be involved. CDR3: CVSSLGARGPSGEQYF. CDR3 in DNA: TGCGTCAGCAGCTTGGGTGCCAGGGGGCCCTCGGGGGAGCAGTACTTC. The chain couples TRBV5-1 to TRBJ2-7; 8 bases match TRBD1. The V gene's germline CDR1 is SGHRS and CDR2 YFSETQ. The CDR3 is made up of 16 amino acids.

V is TRBV4-2 and J is TRBJ2-1, with TRBD2 matching 10 bases. Germline V gene sequence: CDR1 LGHNA, CDR2 YNFKEQ. The length of the CDR3 is 16 residues. Trimming took 4 bases from V and 7 from J; bases not matched to a gene: 10. This CDR3 reads CASSPRSGGAPNEQFF. In nucleotides, the CDR3 is TGTGCCAGCAGCCCACGGAGCGGGGGGGCTCCAAATGAGCAGTTCTTC.

This clonotype was detected many times. This rearrangement joins TRBV4-2 to TRBJ1-5; D is possibly TRBD1 (5 bases). Germline V gene data show CDR1 as LGHNA and CDR2 as YNFKEQ. V shed 3 bases and J shed 0 bases, with 15 bases lying between them. The CDR3 consists of 17 residues. The CDR3 reads CASSQTVAQPSNQPQHF. The CDR3 DNA is TGTGCCAGCAGCCAGACAGTTGCTCAGCCTAGCAATCAGCCCCAGCATTTT.

There are many counts of this clonotype. This sequence joins TRBV5-1 and TRBJ2-7, with D possibly being TRBD1 (6 bases). With 1 base removed from V and 3 bases from J, the gap between germline ends came to 8 bases. The CDR3 spans 13 residues. From germline, CDR1 is SGHRS and CDR2 YFSETQ. CDR3 amino acids: CASSLTGFYEQYF. CDR3 coding DNA: TGCGCCAGCAGCTTGACAGGGTTCTACGAGCAGTACTTC.

This clonotype was seen at least ten times. The chain carries TRBV5-1 and TRBJ2-5, with D possibly being TRBD2 (5 bases). Germline-derived CDR1 and CDR2 are SGHRS and YFSETQ. With 4 bases removed from V and 3 bases from J, the gap between germline ends came to 16 bases. The CDR3 sequence is 15 residues long. The CDR3 is CASSPLSTGEETQYF. CDR3 bases: TGCGCCAGCAGCCCTCTCTCCACCGGGGAAGAGACCCAGTACTTC.

This chain connects TRBV5-1 to TRBJ2-1, with 12 bases fitting TRBD2. The J segment lost 7 bases and the V segment lost 5 bases, leaving 10 bases of the junction unmatched. This CDR3 comprises 16 residues. Looked up from germline, CDR1 is SGHRS and CDR2 is YFSETQ. The CDR3 DNA sequence: TGCGCCAGCAGAAGGACGCTAGCGGGGGGGTATAATGAGCAGTTCTTC. As protein: CASRRTLAGGYNEQFF.

In this sample, this clonotype turned up a few times. This chain links TRBV19 with TRBJ2-7; tentatively, D is TRBD1 (6 bases). V lost 5 bases and J lost 2, with 16 bases in between. Germline loops: CDR1 LNHDA, CDR2 SQIVND (reference sequence). This CDR3 has 15 residues. The CDR3 here is CASSLNRGGPYEQYF. In DNA, the CDR3 is TGTGCCAGTAGTTTAAACAGAGGGGGTCCCTACGAGCAGTACTTC.

This chain uses TRBV28 with TRBJ2-5; D uncertain. This CDR3 region has 14 residues. Trimming shortened V by 2 bases and J by 4 bases, and 11 bases separated the two germline ends. Germline lookup yields CDR1 MDHEN and CDR2 SYDVKM. This CDR3 is CASSLVSRRETQYF. The CDR3 DNA reads TGTGCCAGCAGTTTAGTCTCGCGTCGAGAGACCCAGTACTTC.

The table lists this clonotype with a few counts. The chain employs TRBV10-3 and TRBJ2-7; D is ambiguous. Germline assignment: CDR1 ENHRY and CDR2 SYGVKD. This CDR3 has 13 residues. V was shortened by 2 bases and J by 3 bases, with 8 bases between the two germline ends. The CDR3 protein is CAISERVLYEQYF. CDR3 sequence (DNA): TGTGCCATCAGTGAGAGGGTTCTCTACGAGCAGTACTTC.

The V and J genes are TRBV12-3 or TRBV12-4 and TRBJ2-5; the match to TRBD2 covers 12 bases. The CDR3 loop spans 16 amino acids. J gave up 9 bases and V 2 bases, and 10 bases lay outside the gene matches. The CDR3 reads CASSLRGLAGGRPQYF. In nucleotides, the CDR3 is TGTGCCAGCAGTTTACGTGGCCTAGCGGGGGGGCGTCCCCAGTACTTC.

This clonotype has a handful of counts. This CDR3 reads CATSDGGFRGELFF. The CDR3, as DNA: TGTGCCACCAGTGATGGAGGGTTCCGAGGGGAGCTGTTTTTT. The chain is built from TRBV24-1 and TRBJ2-2, with a weak D call TRBD2 (6 bases). This CDR3 spans 14 amino acids. Germline V CDR1 and CDR2: KGHDR, SFDVKD. Trimming pared 3 bases from V and 8 bases from J, leaving 12 bases between.

This clonotype was observed a handful of times. J is TRBJ2-7 and V is TRBV3-1, with D possibly TRBD2 on 6 matching bases. The CDR3 runs 17 residues. The V and J ends lost 2 bases and 0 bases respectively, with 17 bases between them. Germline loops: CDR1 LGHDT, CDR2 YNNKEL (reference sequence). CDR3 region: CASSQPLGGESSYEQYF. The DNA of the CDR3 is TGTGCCAGCAGCCAACCCCTAGGCGGGGAATCCTCCTACGAGCAGTACTTC.

The table lists this clonotype with a few counts. V is TRBV7-2 and J is TRBJ1-1; tentatively, D is TRBD1 (6 bases). The germline V gene has CDR1 SGHTA and CDR2 FQGNSA. The CDR3 extends over 16 amino acids. The V end was cut by 5 bases, the J end by 8 bases, with 24 bases between. CDR3 sequence: CASSLGLRGQFSEAFF. The CDR3 DNA reads TGTGCCAGCAGCCTGGGACTTCGGGGGCAGTTTTCCGAAGCTTTCTTT.

The rearrangement uses TRBV5-1 and TRBJ1-5; D gene ambiguous. V was clipped by 0 bases and J by 6 bases, with 7 bases between them. The CDR3 consists of 13 residues. Germline V gene data show CDR1 as SGHRS and CDR2 as YFSETQ. The CDR3 coding sequence is TGCGCCAGCAGCTTGGAGGTTGCTCAGCCCCAGCATTTT. It is translated as CASSLEVAQPQHF.

There are many counts of this clonotype. The chain joins TRBV6-1 to TRBJ2-4, with D hard to call. The CDR3 runs to 16 residues. CDR1 and CDR2 from the germline V gene are MNHNS and SASEGT. Trimming shortened V by 6 bases and J by 0 bases, and 15 bases separated the two germline ends. The CDR3 spells CASRGLDMVAKNIQYF. The CDR3 DNA follows: TGTGCCAGCAGGGGCCTCGACATGGTAGCCAAAAACATTCAGTACTTC.

This clonotype was seen a handful of times. The rearrangement uses TRBV27 and TRBJ2-5, with TRBD1 identical over 10 bases. The CDR3 sequence is 18 residues long. V lost 3 bases, J lost 5 bases, and 15 bases stayed unmatched. Germline CDR1 and CDR2: MNHEY and SMNVEV (reference sequence). Here the CDR3 reads CASSLVWKDRGRRETQYF. CDR3 in DNA: TGTGCCAGCAGTTTGGTGTGGAAAGACAGGGGGCGTAGGGAGACCCAGTACTTC.

This clonotype was detected a few times. This chain joins TRBV7-9 and TRBJ2-6; TRBD1 matches 8 bases. The CDR3 spans 19 residues. After removal of 5 bases from V and 0 bases from J, the junction contained 12 bases not matched to a gene. Looked up from germline, CDR1 is SEHNR and CDR2 is FQNEAQ (reference sequence). DNA for the CDR3: TGTGCCAGCAGCCCCAGGGACAGGACCGAGAGCTCTGGGGCCAACGTCCTGACTTTC. The encoded protein is CASSPRDRTESSGANVLTF. The full variable domain, in which reference TRBV7-9 and TRBJ2-6 provide the parts outside the CDR3, is DTGVSQNPRHKITKRGQNVTFRCDPISEHNRLYWYRQTLGQGPEFLTYFQNEAQLEKSRLLSDRFSAERPKGSFSTLEIQRTEQGDSAMYLCASSPRDRTESSGANVLTFGAGSRLTVL.

At least ten counts were recorded for this clonotype. The V call is TRBV5-1, the J call TRBJ2-3; D gene unclear. Between the trimmed V and J ends, which lost 0 bases and 6 bases, there was a span of 17 bases. The CDR3 covers 16 residues. The germline CDR1 and CDR2 sequences are SGHRS and YFSETQ. CDR3 protein: CASSLGSPTAFDTQYF. The CDR3, as DNA: TGCGCCAGCAGCTTGGGCAGCCCTACGGCGTTTGATACGCAGTATTTT.

In its sample, this clonotype was seen many times. This chain connects TRBV4-2 to TRBJ1-4; the D gene is possibly TRBD1 (6 bases). The ends were cut back, 0 bases at V and 9 bases at J, with 11 bases in the middle. This CDR3 is built from 14 residues. The V gene's germline CDR1 is LGHNA and CDR2 YNFKEQ. The CDR3 spells CASSQDGGAKKLFF. Written as DNA, the CDR3 is TGTGCCAGCAGCCAAGATGGGGGGGCAAAAAAACTGTTTTTT.

V is TRBV20-1 and J is TRBJ2-7, with no clear D. The CDR3 runs to 13 residues. Germline V gives CDR1 DFQATT, CDR2 SNEGSKA (reference sequence). Trimming took 3 bases from V and 8 from J, leaving 17 bases between them. In nucleotides, the CDR3 is TGCAGTGCTAGGCGGCAGGACGATGGACAGCAGTACTTC. This gives the protein CSARRQDDGQQYF.

J is TRBJ1-5 and V is TRBV29-1, with D possibly being TRBD1 (6 bases). V lost 4 bases and J lost 3, with 10 bases in between. The germline V gene encodes CDR1 SQVTM and CDR2 ANQGSEA. CDR3 length: 13 residues. The CDR3 is CSVGRGTNQPQHF. The CDR3 DNA is TGCAGCGTTGGCAGGGGCACCAATCAGCCCCAGCATTTT.

The chain combines TRBV24-1 with TRBJ2-2; D not certain. The CDR3 consists of 15 residues. Germline values: CDR1 KGHDR, CDR2 SFDVKD. Trimming took 5 bases from V and 4 from J, leaving 13 bases between them. In nucleotides, the CDR3 is TGTGCCACCAGTGGAGAAACATACGGCACCGGGGAGCTGTTTTTT. It is translated as CATSGETYGTGELFF.

This clonotype was counted many times. The chain joins TRBV5-1 to TRBJ2-2, with D perhaps TRBD2 (5 bases). The CDR3 loop spans 12 amino acids. Looked up from germline, CDR1 is SGHRS and CDR2 is YFSETQ. V lost 4 bases to trimming and J lost 10 bases, with 11 bases between them. This chain's CDR3 is CASSLGVEELFF. The CDR3 DNA reads TGCGCCAGCAGCCTGGGAGTTGAGGAGCTGTTTTTT. The full variable domain, completed using reference TRBV5-1 and TRBJ2-2, is KAGVTQTPRYLIKTRGQQVTLSCSPISGHRSVSWYQQTPGQGLQFLFEYFSETQRNKGNFPGRFSGRQFSNSRSEMNVSTLELGDSALYLCASSLGVEELFFGEGSRLTVL.